This TCR beta chain was recorded in a study of response to subunit inactivated influenza vaccine. Only a few counts were recorded for this clonotype. As yet, its antigen is unknown. CDR3 size: 11 residues. Trimming left V 5 bases short and J 7 bases short, with 11 bases between. Germline V lookup: CDR1 DFQATT, CDR2 SNEGSKA (reference sequence). The study, taken as a whole, reports: The authors suggested that few new T cells are recruited per seasonal influenza vaccination.

One entry per CDR3 protein, called by TCRdb with MiXCR from the RT-PCR reads. Here the sample spans 500,000 to 600,000 distinct CDR3 sequences, less than 10% being singletons. Sequenced here: PBMCs from blood, sampled 23 to 25 months after vaccination. The chain combines TRBV20-1 with TRBJ2-5, with D perhaps matching TRBD2 (5 bases). This receptor was taken from a man between 50 and 70 years old who received an inactivated influenza vaccine. For the CDR3, the DNA is TGCAGTGCTCCAGACGGGGTGACCCAGTACTTC. The encoded protein is CSAPDGVTQYF.